The clone carrying this TCR beta chain showed up just a few times. This specimen belongs to a study of sequential checkpoint blockade in melanoma. The CDR3 runs to 13 residues. The germline CDR1 and CDR2 sequences are WSHSY and SAAADI. Trimming shortened V by 8 bases and J by 2 bases, and 13 bases separated the two germline ends. Measured with immunoSEQ multiplex PCR; TCRdb has only the in-frame clones, and not every one. Of around 12,000 clones in the sample, under 80% are singletons; the top ten hold around a quarter. Documented treatment: randomized to nivolumab then ipilimumab (arm A) or the reverse (arm B). Sorted cells were live CD3+CD8+, lacking CD19 and CD56, from PBMCs.

This clonotype was sampled from a human donor with melanoma. The chain employs TRBV10-2 and TRBJ2-7; possibly TRBD1 for D (6 bases). Sequenced here: CD8+ T cells sorted from blood (inferred from file names), sampled from a patient given nivolumab and ipilimumab in sequence. CDR3 sequence (DNA): TGCGCCAGCCGATTGACAGGAACCTACGAGCAGTACTTC. It is translated as CASRLTGTYEQYF.